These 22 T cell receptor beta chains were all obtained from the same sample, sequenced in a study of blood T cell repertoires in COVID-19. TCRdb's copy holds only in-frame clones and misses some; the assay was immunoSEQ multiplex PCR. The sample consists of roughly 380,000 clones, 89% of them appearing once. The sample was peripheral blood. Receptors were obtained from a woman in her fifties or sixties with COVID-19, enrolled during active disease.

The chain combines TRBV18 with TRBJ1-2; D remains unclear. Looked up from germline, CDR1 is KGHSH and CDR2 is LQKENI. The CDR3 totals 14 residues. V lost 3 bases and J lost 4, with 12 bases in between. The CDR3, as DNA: TGTGCCAGCTCACCTTCGATCCAGATCTATGGCTACACCTTC. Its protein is CASSPSIQIYGYTF.

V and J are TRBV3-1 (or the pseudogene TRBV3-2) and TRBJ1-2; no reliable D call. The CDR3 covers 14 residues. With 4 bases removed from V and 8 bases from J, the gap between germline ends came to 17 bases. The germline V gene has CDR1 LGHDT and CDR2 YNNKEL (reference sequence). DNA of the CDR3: TGTGCCAGCAGCCTGGGAGGGATCCTAGGGGGCTACACCTTC. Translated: CASSLGGILGGYTF.

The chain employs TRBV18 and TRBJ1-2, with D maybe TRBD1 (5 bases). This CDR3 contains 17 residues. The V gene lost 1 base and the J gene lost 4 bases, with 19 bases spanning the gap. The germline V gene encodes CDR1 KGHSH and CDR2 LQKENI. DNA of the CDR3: TGTGCCAGCTCACCACGACCCGCGGAGGGGACTCCCTATGGCTACACCTTC. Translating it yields CASSPRPAEGTPYGYTF.

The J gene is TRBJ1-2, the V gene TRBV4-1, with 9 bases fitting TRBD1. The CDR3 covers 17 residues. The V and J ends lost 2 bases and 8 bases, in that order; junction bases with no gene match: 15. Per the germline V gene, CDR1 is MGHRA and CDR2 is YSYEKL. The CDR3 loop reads CASSQTLDRGNVYGYTF. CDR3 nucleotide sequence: TGCGCCAGCAGCCAAACCTTGGACAGGGGCAATGTCTACGGCTACACCTTC.

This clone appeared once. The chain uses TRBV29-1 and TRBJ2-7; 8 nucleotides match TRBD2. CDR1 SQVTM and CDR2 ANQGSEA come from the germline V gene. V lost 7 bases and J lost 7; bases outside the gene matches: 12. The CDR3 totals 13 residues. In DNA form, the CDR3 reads TGCAGCGCCGGAAACAGAGGCGGGGGGGAGCAGTACTTC. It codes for CSAGNRGGGEQYF.

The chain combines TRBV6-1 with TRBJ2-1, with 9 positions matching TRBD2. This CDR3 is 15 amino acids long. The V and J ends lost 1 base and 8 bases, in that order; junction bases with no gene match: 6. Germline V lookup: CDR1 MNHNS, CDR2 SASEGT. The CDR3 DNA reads TGTGCCAGCAGTGAAGTGGCTAGCGGGGTCGATGAGCAGTTCTTC. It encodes CASSEVASGVDEQFF.

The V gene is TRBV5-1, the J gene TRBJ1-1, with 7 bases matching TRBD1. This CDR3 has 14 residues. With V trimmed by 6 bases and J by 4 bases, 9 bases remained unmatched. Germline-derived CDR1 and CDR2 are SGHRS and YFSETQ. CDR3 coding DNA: TGCGCCAGCAACGAACAGGGGTTGGGCACTGAAGCTTTCTTT. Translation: CASNEQGLGTEAFF.

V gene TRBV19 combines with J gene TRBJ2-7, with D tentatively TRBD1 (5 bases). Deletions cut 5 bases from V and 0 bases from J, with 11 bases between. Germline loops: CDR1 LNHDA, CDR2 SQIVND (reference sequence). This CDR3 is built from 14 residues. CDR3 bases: TGTGCCAGTAGTGCGACAGCTAGCTCCTACGAGCAGTACTTC. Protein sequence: CASSATASSYEQYF.

As DNA, the CDR3 is TGTGCCAGCAGCTTAAGGGGGGGCCCTTCCTATAATTCACCCCTCCACTTT. This translates into CASSLRGGPSYNSPLHF. The J gene is TRBJ1-6, the V gene TRBV11-2; TRBD1 might be the D (6 bases). CDR3 length: 17 amino acids. The germline CDR1 and CDR2 sequences are SGHAT and FQNNGV. The ends were cut back, 2 bases at V and 1 base at J, with 12 bases in the middle.

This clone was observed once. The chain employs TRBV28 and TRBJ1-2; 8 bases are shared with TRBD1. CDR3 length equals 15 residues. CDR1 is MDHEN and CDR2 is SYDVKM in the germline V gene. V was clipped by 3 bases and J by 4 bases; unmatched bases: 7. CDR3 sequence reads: CASSLSGGAGYGYTF. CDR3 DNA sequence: TGTGCCAGCAGTTTGTCAGGGGGCGCGGGCTATGGCTACACCTTC.

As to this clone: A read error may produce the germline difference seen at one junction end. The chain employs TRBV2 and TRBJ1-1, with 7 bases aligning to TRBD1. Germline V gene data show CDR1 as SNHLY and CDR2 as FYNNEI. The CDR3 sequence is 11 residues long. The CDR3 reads CASSRDSLRGF. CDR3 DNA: TGTGCCAGCAGTCGGGACAGCTTAAGAGGCTTT.

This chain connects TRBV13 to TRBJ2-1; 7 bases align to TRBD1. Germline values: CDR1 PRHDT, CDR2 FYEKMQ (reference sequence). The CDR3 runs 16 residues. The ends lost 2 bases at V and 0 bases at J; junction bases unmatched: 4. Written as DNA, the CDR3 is TGTGCCAGCAGCTTATTGGGACAGTCCTCCTACAATGAGCAGTTCTTC. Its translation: CASSLLGQSSYNEQFF. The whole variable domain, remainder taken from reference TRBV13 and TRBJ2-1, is AAGVIQSPRHLIKEKRETATLKCYPIPRHDTVYWYQQGPGQDPQFLISFYEKMQSDKGSIPDRFSAQQFSDYHSELNMSSLELGDSALYFCASSLLGQSSYNEQFFGPGTRLTVL.

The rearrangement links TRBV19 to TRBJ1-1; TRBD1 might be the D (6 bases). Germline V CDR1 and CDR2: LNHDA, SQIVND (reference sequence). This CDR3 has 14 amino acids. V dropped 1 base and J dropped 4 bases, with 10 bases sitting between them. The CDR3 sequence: CASSIGGQGTEAFF. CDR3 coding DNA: TGTGCCAGTAGTATAGGGGGGCAAGGCACTGAAGCTTTCTTT.

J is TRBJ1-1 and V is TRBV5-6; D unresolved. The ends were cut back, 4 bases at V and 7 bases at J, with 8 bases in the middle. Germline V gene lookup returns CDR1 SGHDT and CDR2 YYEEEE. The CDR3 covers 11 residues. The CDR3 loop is CASSRGLEAFF. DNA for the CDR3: TGTGCCAGCAGCCGGGGTCTTGAAGCTTTCTTT.

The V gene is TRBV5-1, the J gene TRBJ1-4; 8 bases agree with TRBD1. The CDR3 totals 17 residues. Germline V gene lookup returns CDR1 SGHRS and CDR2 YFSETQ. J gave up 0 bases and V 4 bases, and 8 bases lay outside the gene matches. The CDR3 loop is CASSATTGVSTNEKLFF. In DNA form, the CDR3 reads TGCGCCAGCAGCGCGACGACAGGGGTTTCAACTAATGAAAAACTGTTTTTT.

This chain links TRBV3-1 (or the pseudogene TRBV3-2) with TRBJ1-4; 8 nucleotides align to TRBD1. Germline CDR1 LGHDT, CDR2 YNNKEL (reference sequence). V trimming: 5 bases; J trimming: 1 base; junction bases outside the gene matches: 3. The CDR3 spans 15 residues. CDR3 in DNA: TGTGCCAGCAGCAACAGGGGGAGAACTAATGAAAAACTGTTTTTT. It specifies CASSNRGRTNEKLFF.

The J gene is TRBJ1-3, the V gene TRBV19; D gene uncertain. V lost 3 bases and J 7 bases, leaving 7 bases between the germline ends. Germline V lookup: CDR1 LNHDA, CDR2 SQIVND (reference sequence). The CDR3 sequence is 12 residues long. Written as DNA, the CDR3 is TGTGCCAGTAGTATTGAGCGGAACACCATATATTTT. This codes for CASSIERNTIYF.

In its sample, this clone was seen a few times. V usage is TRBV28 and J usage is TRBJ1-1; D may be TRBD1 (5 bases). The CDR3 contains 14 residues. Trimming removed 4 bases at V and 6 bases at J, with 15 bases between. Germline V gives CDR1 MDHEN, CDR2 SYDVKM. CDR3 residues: CASSSPGGGAEAFF. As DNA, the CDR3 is TGTGCCAGCAGTTCACCGGGGGGGGGTGCTGAAGCTTTCTTT.

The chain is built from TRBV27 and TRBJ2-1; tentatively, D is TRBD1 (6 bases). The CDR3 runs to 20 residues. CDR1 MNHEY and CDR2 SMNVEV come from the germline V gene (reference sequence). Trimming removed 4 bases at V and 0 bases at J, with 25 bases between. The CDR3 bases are TGTGCCAGCAGTTCCAGGTCGACAGGCCGTTACCTTAGCTCCTACAATGAGCAGTTCTTC. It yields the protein CASSSRSTGRYLSSYNEQFF.

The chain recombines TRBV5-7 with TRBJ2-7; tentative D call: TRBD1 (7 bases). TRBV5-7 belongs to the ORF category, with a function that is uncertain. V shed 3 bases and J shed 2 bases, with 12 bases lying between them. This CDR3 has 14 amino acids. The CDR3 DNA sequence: TGTGCCAGCAGCTCGGGGGACAGCCCCTACGAGCAGTACTTC. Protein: CASSSGDSPYEQYF.

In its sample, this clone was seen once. The CDR3 nucleotides are TGTGCCAGCAGCTCGCGGACAGGGGCGGCTACGCAGTATTTT. Protein: CASSSRTGAATQYF. The rearrangement uses TRBV9 and TRBJ2-3, with 9 nucleotides matching TRBD1. This CDR3 contains 14 residues. Germline CDR1 reads SGDLS; CDR2 reads YYNGEE. With V trimmed by 4 bases and J by 8 bases, 8 bases remained unmatched.

The DNA for the CDR3 is TGTGCCAGCAGTTCTCAGGGAGGTCAGCCCCAGCATTTT. Its translation is CASSSQGGQPQHF. V is TRBV6-6 and J is TRBJ1-5; D possibly corresponds to TRBD1 (5 bases). Germline-derived CDR1 and CDR2 are MNHNY and SVGAGI (reference sequence). V was pared by 4 bases and J by 6 bases, with 10 bases between. The CDR3 contains 13 residues.